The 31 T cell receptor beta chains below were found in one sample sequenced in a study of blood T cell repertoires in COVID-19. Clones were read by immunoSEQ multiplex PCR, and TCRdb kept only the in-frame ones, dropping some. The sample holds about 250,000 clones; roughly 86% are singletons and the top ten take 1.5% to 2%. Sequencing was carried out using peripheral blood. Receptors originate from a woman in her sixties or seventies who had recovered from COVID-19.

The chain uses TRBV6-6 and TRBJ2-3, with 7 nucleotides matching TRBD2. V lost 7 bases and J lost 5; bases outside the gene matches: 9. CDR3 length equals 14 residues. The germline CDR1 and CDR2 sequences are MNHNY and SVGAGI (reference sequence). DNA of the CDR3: TGTGCCAGCATCTACCCGGGAGGAGGAGATACGCAGTATTTT. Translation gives CASIYPGGGDTQYF.

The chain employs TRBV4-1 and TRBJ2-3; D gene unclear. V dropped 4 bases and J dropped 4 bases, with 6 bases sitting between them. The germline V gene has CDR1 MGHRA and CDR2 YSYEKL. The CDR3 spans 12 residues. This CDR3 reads CASSPQADTQYF. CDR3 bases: TGCGCCAGCAGCCCGCAGGCAGATACGCAGTATTTT.

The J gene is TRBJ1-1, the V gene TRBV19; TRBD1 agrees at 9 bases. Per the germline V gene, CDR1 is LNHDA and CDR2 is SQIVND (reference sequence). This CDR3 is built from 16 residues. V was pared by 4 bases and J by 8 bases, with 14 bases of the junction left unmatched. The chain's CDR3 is CASSTGTGYYLPEAFF. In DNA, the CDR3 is TGTGCCAGTAGTACCGGGACAGGGTATTACCTACCCGAAGCTTTCTTT.

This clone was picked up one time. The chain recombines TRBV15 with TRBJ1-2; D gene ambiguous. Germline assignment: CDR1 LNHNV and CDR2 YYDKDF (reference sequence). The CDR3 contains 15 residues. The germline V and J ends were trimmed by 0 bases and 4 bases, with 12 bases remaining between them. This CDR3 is CATSREKIAVYGYTF. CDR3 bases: TGTGCCACCAGCAGAGAAAAGATAGCCGTCTATGGCTACACCTTC.

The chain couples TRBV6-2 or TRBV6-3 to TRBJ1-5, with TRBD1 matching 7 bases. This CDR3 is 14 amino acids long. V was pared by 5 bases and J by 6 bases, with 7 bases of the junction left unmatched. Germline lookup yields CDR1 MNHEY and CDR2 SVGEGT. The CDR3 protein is CASSPTGFRQPQHF. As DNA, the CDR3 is TGTGCCAGCAGTCCGACAGGGTTCCGTCAGCCCCAGCATTTT.

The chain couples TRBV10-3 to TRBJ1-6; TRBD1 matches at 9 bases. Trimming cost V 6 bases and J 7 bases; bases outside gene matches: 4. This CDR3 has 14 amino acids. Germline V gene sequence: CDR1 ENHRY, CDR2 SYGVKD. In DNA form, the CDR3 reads TGTGCCATCAGCAGACAGGGGGAGAATTCACCCCTCCACTTT. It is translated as CAISRQGENSPLHF.

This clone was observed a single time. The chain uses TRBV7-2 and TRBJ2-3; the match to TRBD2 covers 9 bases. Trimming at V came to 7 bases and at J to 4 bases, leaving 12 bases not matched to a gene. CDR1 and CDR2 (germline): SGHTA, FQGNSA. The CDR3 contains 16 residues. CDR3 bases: TGTGCCAGCACCTCTGCGTTTAGCGGGGGTGCAGATACGCAGTATTTT. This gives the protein CASTSAFSGGADTQYF. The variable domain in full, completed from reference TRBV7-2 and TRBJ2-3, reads GAGVSQSPSNKVTEKGKDVELRCDPISGHTALYWYRQSLGQGLEFLIYFQGNSAPDKSGLPSDRFSAERTGGSVSTLTIQRTQQEDSAVYLCASTSAFSGGADTQYFGPGTRLTVL.

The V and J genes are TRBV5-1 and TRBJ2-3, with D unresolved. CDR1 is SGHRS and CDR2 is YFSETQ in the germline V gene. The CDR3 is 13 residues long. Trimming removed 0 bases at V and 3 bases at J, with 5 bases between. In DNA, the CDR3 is TGCGCCAGCAGCTTGGATCCGACAGATACGCAGTATTTT. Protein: CASSLDPTDTQYF. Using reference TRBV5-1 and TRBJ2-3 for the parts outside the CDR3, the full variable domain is KAGVTQTPRYLIKTRGQQVTLSCSPISGHRSVSWYQQTPGQGLQFLFEYFSETQRNKGNFPGRFSGRQFSNSRSEMNVSTLELGDSALYLCASSLDPTDTQYFGPGTRLTVL.

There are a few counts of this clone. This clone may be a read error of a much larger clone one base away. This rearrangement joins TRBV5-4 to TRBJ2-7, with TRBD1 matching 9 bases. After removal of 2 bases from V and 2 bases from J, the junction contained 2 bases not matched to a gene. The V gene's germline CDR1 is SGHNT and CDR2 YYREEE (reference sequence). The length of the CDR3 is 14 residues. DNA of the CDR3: TGTGCCAGCAGCTTAACAGGGGGCCCCTACGAGCAGTACTTC. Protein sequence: CASSLTGGPYEQYF.

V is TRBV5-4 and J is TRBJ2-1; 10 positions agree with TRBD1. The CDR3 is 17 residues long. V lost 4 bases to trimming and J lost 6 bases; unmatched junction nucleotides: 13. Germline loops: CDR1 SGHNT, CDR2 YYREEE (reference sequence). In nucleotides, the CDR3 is TGTGCCAGCAGCCCGGGGGCCGGGACAGGGGTCTTCAATGAGCAGTTCTTC. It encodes CASSPGAGTGVFNEQFF.

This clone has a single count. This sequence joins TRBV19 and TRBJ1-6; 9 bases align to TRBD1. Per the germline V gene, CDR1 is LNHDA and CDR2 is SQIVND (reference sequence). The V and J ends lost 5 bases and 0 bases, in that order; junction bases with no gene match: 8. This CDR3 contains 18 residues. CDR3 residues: CASSGTGNSGSYNSPLHF. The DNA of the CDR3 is TGTGCCAGTAGTGGGACAGGGAATTCTGGCTCCTATAATTCACCCCTCCACTTT. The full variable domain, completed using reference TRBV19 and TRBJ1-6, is DGGITQSPKYLFRKEGQNVTLSCEQNLNHDAMYWYRQDPGQGLRLIYYSQIVNDFQKGDIAEGYSVSREKKESFPLTVTSAQKNPTAFYLCASSGTGNSGSYNSPLHFGNGTRLTVT.

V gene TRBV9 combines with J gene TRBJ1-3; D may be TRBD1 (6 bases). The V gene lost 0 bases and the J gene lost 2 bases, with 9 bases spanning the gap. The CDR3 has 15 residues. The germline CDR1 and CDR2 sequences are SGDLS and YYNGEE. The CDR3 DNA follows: TGTGCCAGCAGCGTAGCGTCAGGGGCTGGAAACACCATATATTTT. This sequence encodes CASSVASGAGNTIYF.

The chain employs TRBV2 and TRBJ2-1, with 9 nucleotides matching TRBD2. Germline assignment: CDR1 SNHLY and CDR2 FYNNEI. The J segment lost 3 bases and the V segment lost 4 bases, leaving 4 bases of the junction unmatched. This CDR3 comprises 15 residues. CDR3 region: CASSVLAGLYNEQFF. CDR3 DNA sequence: TGTGCCAGCAGTGTGCTAGCGGGGCTCTACAATGAGCAGTTCTTC. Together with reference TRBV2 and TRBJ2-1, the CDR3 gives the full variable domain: EPEVTQTPSHQVTQMGQEVILRCVPISNHLYFYWYRQILGQKVEFLVSFYNNEISEKSEIFDDQFSVERPDGSNFTLKIRSTKLEDSAMYFCASSVLAGLYNEQFFGPGTRLTVL.

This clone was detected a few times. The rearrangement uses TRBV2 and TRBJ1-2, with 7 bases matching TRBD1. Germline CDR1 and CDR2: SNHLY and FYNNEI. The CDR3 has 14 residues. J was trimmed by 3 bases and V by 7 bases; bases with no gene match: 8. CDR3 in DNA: TGTGCCAGCAAGGGGGCCGGGTGGGACTATGGCTACACCTTC. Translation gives CASKGAGWDYGYTF.

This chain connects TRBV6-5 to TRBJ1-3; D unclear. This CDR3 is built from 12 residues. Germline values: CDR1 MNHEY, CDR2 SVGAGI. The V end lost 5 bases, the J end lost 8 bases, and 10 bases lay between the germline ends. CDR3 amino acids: CASSPPGDTIYF. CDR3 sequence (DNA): TGTGCCAGCAGTCCCCCCGGTGACACCATATATTTT.

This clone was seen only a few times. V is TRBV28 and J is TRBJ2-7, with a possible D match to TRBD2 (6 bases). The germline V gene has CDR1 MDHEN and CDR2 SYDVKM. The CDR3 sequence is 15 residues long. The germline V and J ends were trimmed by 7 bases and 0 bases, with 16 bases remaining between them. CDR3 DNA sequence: TGTGCCAGCACTCGCGACCGGGACTTCTCCTACGAGCAGTACTTC. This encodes CASTRDRDFSYEQYF.

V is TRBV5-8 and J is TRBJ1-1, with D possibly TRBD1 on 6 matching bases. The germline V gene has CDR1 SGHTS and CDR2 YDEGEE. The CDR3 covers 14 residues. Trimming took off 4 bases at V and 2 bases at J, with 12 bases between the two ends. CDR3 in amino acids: CASSRGQLNTEAFF. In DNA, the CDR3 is TGTGCCAGCAGCCGTGGACAGCTAAACACTGAAGCTTTCTTT.

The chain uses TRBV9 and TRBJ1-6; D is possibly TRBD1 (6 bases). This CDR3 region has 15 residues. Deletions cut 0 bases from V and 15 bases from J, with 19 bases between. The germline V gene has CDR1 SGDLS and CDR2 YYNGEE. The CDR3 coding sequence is TGTGCCAGCAGCGTAGACGGGACAACCGATGGGCGCCTCCACTTT. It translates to CASSVDGTTDGRLHF.

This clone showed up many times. CDR3 sequence (DNA): TGTGCCAGCAGTAACCCCGGGACAGGACAAAGGGGAGCTTTCTTT. This gives the protein CASSNPGTGQRGAFF. The chain combines TRBV7-9 with TRBJ1-1, with 8 positions matching TRBD1. CDR1 and CDR2 from the germline V gene are SEHNR and FQNEAQ (reference sequence). The V segment lost 6 bases and the J segment 10 bases; nucleotides outside the gene matches: 16. The CDR3 length is 15 residues. The full variable domain, with the rest looked up from reference TRBV7-9 and TRBJ1-1, is DTGVSQNPRHKITKRGQNVTFRCDPISEHNRLYWYRQTLGQGPEFLTYFQNEAQLEKSRLLSDRFSAERPKGSFSTLEIQRTEQGDSAMYLCASSNPGTGQRGAFFGQGTRLTVV.

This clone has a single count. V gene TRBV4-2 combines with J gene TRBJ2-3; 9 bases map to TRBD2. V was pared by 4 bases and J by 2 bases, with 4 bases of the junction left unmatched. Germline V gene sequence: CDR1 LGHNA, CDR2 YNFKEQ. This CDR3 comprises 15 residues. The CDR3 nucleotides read TGTGCCAGCAGCCTGAGCGGGGGGCTCACAGATACGCAGTATTTT. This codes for CASSLSGGLTDTQYF.

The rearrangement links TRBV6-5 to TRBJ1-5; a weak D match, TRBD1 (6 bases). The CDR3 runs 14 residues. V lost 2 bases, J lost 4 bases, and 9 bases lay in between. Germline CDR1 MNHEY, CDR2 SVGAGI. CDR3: CASSYNRGNQPQHF. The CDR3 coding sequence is TGTGCCAGCAGTTACAATAGGGGGAATCAGCCCCAGCATTTT.

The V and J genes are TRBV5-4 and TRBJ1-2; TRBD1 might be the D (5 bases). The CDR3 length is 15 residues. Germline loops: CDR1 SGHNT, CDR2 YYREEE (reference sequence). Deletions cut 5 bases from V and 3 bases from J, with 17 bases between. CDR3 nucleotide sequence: TGTGCCAGCAGTAGGGGACTTCAGGGAGACTATGGCTACACCTTC. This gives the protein CASSRGLQGDYGYTF.

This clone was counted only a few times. Here the CDR3 reads CASSIGTGVGYTF. The CDR3 region has the DNA TGTGCCAGTAGTATAGGGACAGGGGTTGGCTACACCTTC. The V gene is TRBV19, the J gene TRBJ1-2; 9 bases are shared with TRBD1. J lost 7 bases, V lost 1 base, and 1 base had no gene match. This CDR3 is 13 amino acids long. Germline V lookup: CDR1 LNHDA, CDR2 SQIVND (reference sequence).

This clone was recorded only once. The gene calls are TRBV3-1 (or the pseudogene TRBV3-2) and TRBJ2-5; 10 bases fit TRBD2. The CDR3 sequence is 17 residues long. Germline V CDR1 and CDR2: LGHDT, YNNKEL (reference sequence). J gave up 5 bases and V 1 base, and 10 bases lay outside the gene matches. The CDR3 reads CASSQGFQRGGHETQYF. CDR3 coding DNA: TGTGCCAGCAGCCAAGGATTCCAGCGGGGGGGCCATGAGACCCAGTACTTC.

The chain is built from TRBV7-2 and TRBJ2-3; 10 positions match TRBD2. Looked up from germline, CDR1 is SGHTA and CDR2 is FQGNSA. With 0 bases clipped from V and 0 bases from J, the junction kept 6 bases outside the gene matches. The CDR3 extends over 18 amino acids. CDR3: CASSLASGGPGSTDTQYF. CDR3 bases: TGTGCCAGCAGCTTAGCTAGCGGGGGGCCGGGTAGCACAGATACGCAGTATTTT.

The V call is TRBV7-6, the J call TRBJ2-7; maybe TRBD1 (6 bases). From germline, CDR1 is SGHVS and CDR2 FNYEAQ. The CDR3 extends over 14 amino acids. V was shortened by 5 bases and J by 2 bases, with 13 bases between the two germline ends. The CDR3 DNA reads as TGTGCCAGCAGCCCTCAACAGGGTCCCTACGAGCAGTACTTC. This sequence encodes CASSPQQGPYEQYF.

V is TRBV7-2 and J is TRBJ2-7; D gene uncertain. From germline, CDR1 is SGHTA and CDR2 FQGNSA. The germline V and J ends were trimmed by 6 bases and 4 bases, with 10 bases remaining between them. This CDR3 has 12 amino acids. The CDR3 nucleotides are TGTGCCAGCAGTACCAACAGTTACGAGCAGTACTTC. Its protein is CASSTNSYEQYF.

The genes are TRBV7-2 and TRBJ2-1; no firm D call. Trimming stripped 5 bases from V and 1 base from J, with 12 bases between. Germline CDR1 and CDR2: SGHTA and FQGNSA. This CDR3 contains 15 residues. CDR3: CASSLVEQSYNEQFF. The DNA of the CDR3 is TGTGCCAGCAGCCTGGTAGAACAGTCCTACAATGAGCAGTTCTTC. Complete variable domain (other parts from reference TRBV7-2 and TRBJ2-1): GAGVSQSPSNKVTEKGKDVELRCDPISGHTALYWYRQSLGQGLEFLIYFQGNSAPDKSGLPSDRFSAERTGGSVSTLTIQRTQQEDSAVYLCASSLVEQSYNEQFFGPGTRLTVL.

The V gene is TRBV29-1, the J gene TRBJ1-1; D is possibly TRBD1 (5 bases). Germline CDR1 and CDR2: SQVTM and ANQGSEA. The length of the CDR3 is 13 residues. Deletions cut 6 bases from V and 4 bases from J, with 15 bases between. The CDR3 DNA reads TGCAGCGTGTGGGGTCCAAGGGGCACTGAAGCTTTCTTT. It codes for CSVWGPRGTEAFF.

The CDR3 DNA is TGTGCCACCAGGACAGGGATTGGGCTCGATCAGCCCCAGCATTTT. It is translated as CATRTGIGLDQPQHF. The chain has TRBV19 and TRBJ1-5, with 8 nucleotides matching TRBD1. CDR1 is LNHDA, CDR2 SQIVND, per germline (reference sequence). The CDR3 is 15 residues long. V dropped 10 bases and J dropped 5; count of bases not matched to a gene: 13.

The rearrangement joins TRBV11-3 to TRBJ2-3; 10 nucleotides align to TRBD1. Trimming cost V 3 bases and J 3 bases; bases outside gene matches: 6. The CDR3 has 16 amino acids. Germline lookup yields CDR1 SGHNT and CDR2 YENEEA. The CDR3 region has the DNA TGTGCCAGCAGCTTCGAGACAGGGGGCGCGACAGATACGCAGTATTTT. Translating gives CASSFETGGATDTQYF. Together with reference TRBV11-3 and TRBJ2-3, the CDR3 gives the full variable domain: EAGVVQSPRYKIIEKKQPVAFWCNPISGHNTLYWYLQNLGQGPELLIRYENEEAVDDSQLPKDRFSAERLKGVDSTLKIQPAELGDSAVYLCASSFETGGATDTQYFGPGTRLTVL.